The 6 T cell receptor beta chains below all came from one sample that was sequenced in a study of T cells in women clearing cervical HPV infection. Repertoires were generated with immunoSEQ multiplex PCR, while TCRdb's copy carries only in-frame clones and drops some. The table lists 45,000 to 55,000 clones. Sequencing input: blood buffy coat. These receptors were obtained from a woman aged 18-70 years with a cervical HPV16 infection that either progressed to CIN3+ or cleared (not recorded which).

In the case of this clone: The read gets to within 3 residues of the CDR3 end, and the germline J gene fills in the rest. The chain uses TRBV2 and TRBJ1-2; D ambiguous. The CDR3 is 15 amino acids. Germline-derived CDR1 and CDR2 are SNHLY and FYNNEI. Trimming cost V 2 bases and J 2 bases, with 12 bases left between them. Incomplete CDR3 DNA: TGTGCCAGCAGTGAAATCCCCGGGTCAAACTATGGC. Its protein is CASSEIPGSNYG. The entire CDR3 reads CASSEIPGSNYGYTF.

Of note for this clone: The read halts 3 residues ahead of the CDR3 end, with the missing end drawn from the germline J gene. The V gene is TRBV10-3, the J gene TRBJ2-7, with D maybe TRBD2 (6 bases). V lost 7 bases, J lost 5 bases, and 15 bases lay in between. This CDR3 contains 13 residues. The germline V gene has CDR1 ENHRY and CDR2 SYGVKD. CDR3 residues: CAITRDFGDEQYF. The CDR3 DNA, read in part, is TGTGCCATCACTCGGGACTTCGGGGACGAG.

Comment on this clone: The CDR3 end is not reached by the read, which stops 3 residues before it; the germline J gene fills it in. The chain combines TRBV6-2 or TRBV6-3 with TRBJ1-5; D may be TRBD1 (6 bases). V lost 0 bases, J lost 7 bases, and 19 bases lay in between. The germline V gene encodes CDR1 MNHEY and CDR2 SVGEGT. This CDR3 comprises 17 residues. The CDR3 reads CASSYSGGSGAGQPQHF. The sequenced part of the CDR3 DNA is TGTGCCAGCAGTTACTCGGGGGGGTCGGGGGCAGGGCAGCCC.

Turning to this clone: Read data end 3 residues before the CDR3 end; the end is taken from the germline J gene. This chain links TRBV19 with TRBJ2-1, with 8 bases matching TRBD1. V trimming: 6 bases; J trimming: 8 bases; junction bases outside the gene matches: 9. The length of the CDR3 is 14 residues. Per germline, CDR1 LNHDA and CDR2 SQIVND (reference sequence). The CDR3 bases that were read are TGTGCCAGTAGCCGGGACAGGTTCGTCGATGAG. The encoded protein is CASSRDRFVDE. The CDR3 as a whole reads CASSRDRFVDEQFF.

Remarks on this clone: The read ends 3 residues before the CDR3 terminus; that terminus is restored from the germline J gene. The chain employs TRBV7-9 and TRBJ2-3, with a tentative D call TRBD2 (6 bases). V lost 8 bases, J lost 1 base, and 13 bases lay in between. The CDR3 spans 14 residues. The germline CDR1 and CDR2 sequences are SEHNR and FQNEAQ (reference sequence). The CDR3 bases that were read are TGTGCCAGCCGCCGACTAGATGGCACAGATACG. This gives the protein CASRRLDGTDT. The CDR3 in full is CASRRLDGTDTQYF.

CDR3 region: CSARRDARTDTQYF. The CDR3 DNA, read in part, is TGCAGTGCTAGAAGAGACGCGCGGACAGATACG. The rearrangement joins TRBV20-1 to TRBJ2-3; D is undetermined. The DNA ends 3 residues before the CDR3 does, and the rest of the CDR3 is filled in from the germline J gene. V dropped 2 bases and J dropped 3 bases, with 12 bases sitting between them. Per the germline V gene, CDR1 is DFQATT and CDR2 is SNEGSKA (reference sequence). The CDR3 runs 14 residues.